The rows below give T cell receptor beta chains drawn from one sample of a study of blood T cell repertoires in COVID-19. Profiling relied on immunoSEQ multiplex PCR, and the TCRdb table lists in-frame clones only, not all of them. The sample has about 190,000 clones, roughly 90% seen once. The material sequenced was peripheral blood. The receptors stem from a man aged 18-30 years with active or convalescent COVID-19. Both conserved end residues are part of each CDR3. Part of the rows lack a size; the others show once, few, many or a class for expanded clones.

TRBJ1-4 once TRBV27 CASSFSGGVFSNNEKLFF
TRBJ2-1 . TRBV27 CASSRPTGLAGAWSYNEQFF
TRBJ1-1 . TRBV7-8 CASREQGVAFF
TRBJ1-3 . TRBV7-9 CASSWGGSGNTIYF
TRBJ1-5 . TRBV29-1 CSVADRVDQPQHF
TRBJ1-1 . TRBV29-1 CSVGRGEAFF
TRBJ2-3 . TRBV9 CASSVDLASSTDTQYF
TRBJ1-5 . TRBV25-1 CASNGGTGRQPQHF
TRBJ1-1 once TRBV9 CASSVEGQANTEAFF
TRBJ2-7 few TRBV4-2 CASSQDRAYEQYF
TRBJ2-1 few TRBV27 CASSEPGLVSNEQFF
TRBJ1-6 . TRBV7-9 CASSLGSGRDSPLHF
TRBJ2-7 . TRBV7-2 CASSLGGRSLYEQYF
TRBJ1-3 . TRBV6-5 CASIPAGGGNTIYF
TRBJ2-4 few TRBV5-6 CASRWGGLAENIQYF
TRBJ1-2 . TRBV10-3 CAINPGQASYGYTF
TRBJ1-3 . TRBV7-2 CASSFSLAGNGNTIYF
TRBJ2-7 . TRBV3-1/TRBV3-2 CASSQVRWRDPSYEQYF
TRBJ2-2 . TRBV6-5 CASSQGTGFVGELFF
TRBJ1-1 . TRBV19 CASSIGPGNTEAFF
TRBJ2-7 . TRBV25-1 CASSERGAGSYEQYF
TRBJ2-3 . TRBV5-1 CASSLRSLERDTQYF
TRBJ2-2 . TRBV3-1/TRBV3-2 CASSHARGQGARAGELFF
TRBJ2-2 . TRBV19 CASSIQGASTGELFF
TRBJ2-7 . TRBV3-1/TRBV3-2 CASSQRGLAYEQYF
TRBJ2-2 . TRBV15 CATSRGVENTGELFF
TRBJ2-1 . TRBV5-1 CASSLTGTSGYNEQFF
TRBJ1-6 once TRBV2 CASSDGEAPLHF
TRBJ1-2 . TRBV19 CASSIGEFYGYTF
TRBJ1-4 . TRBV5-4 CASSSQGANEKLFF
TRBJ2-3 . TRBV9 CASSAQRTTDTQYF
TRBJ1-3 . TRBV4-3 CASSQGAGGSGNTIYF
TRBJ2-1 . TRBV10-3 CAISDISKGGEQFF
TRBJ2-3 . TRBV7-8 CASRPGGSGDTQYF
TRBJ1-2 once TRBV30 CAWSVPGQVFGGYTF
TRBJ2-5 . TRBV7-3 CASSPGTGETQYF
TRBJ2-1 . TRBV2 CASSDGLAGGPEQFF
TRBJ1-2 . TRBV3-1/TRBV3-2 CASSKAGLGFVGYTF
TRBJ2-1 . TRBV4-1 CASSQLGLARNEQFF
TRBJ2-1 . TRBV7-3 CASSLQGTEYNEQFF
TRBJ2-7 . TRBV4-1 CARSPGGGGPSYEQYF